Each of the 18 T cell receptor beta chains below was sequenced from the same sample in a study of post-analysis software for immune sequencing data. General study points: TRBV5-6, TRBV5-1 and TRBV20-1 belonged to a set of roughly five TRBV segments that were more frequent in patients than controls.

Unique molecular identifiers were carried by the TCR beta cDNA libraries. TCRdb itself ran the PCR reads through MiXCR, one entry per CDR3 protein. The table lists roughly 540,000 distinct CDR3 sequences, 34% of them singletons. For these receptors, no antigen is known. Sample: blood. These receptors were obtained from a girl aged 2-17 years with multiple sclerosis.

This clonotype was picked up a small number of times. This chain links TRBV10-3 with TRBJ2-1; no clear D. CDR3 length: 11 amino acids. The ends were cut back, 4 bases at V and 8 bases at J, with 6 bases in the middle. Germline values: CDR1 ENHRY, CDR2 SYGVKD. CDR3 sequence reads: CAISVGDEQFF. The CDR3 DNA is TGTGCCATCAGTGTGGGTGATGAGCAGTTCTTC.

There are a few counts of this clonotype. V is TRBV7-8 and J is TRBJ2-2, with D possibly TRBD2 on 6 matching bases. Germline CDR1 and CDR2: SGHVS and FQNEAQ. Between the trimmed V and J ends, which lost 6 bases and 0 bases, there was a span of 8 bases. The CDR3 contains 14 residues. The CDR3 is CASRSGSNTGELFF. The CDR3 coding sequence is TGTGCCAGCAGGAGCGGGTCGAACACCGGGGAGCTGTTTTTT.

The genes are TRBV7-2 and TRBJ1-2; 9 bases are a match to TRBD1. Germline lookup yields CDR1 SGHTA and CDR2 FQGNSA. With V trimmed by 8 bases and J by 2 bases, 12 bases remained unmatched. The CDR3 is 16 residues long. The CDR3 sequence: CASGLGNRGLNYGYTF. The DNA for the CDR3 is TGTGCCAGCGGCCTTGGTAACAGGGGGCTGAACTATGGCTACACCTTC.

V and J are TRBV10-3 and TRBJ1-2, with D unresolved. Germline V gives CDR1 ENHRY, CDR2 SYGVKD. CDR3 size: 14 residues. The germline V and J ends were trimmed by 0 bases and 6 bases, with 11 bases remaining between them. The CDR3 DNA sequence: TGTGCCATCAGTGAGTCTCTACGAGAGCATGGCTACACCTTC. Translated, it gives CAISESLREHGYTF.

The chain employs TRBV4-2 and TRBJ2-7; D perhaps matches TRBD2 (5 bases). The CDR3 is 15 residues long. The germline CDR1 and CDR2 sequences are LGHNA and YNFKEQ. V lost 2 bases to trimming and J lost 0 bases, with 11 bases between them. The CDR3 loop is CASSQRPGISYEQYF. The CDR3 coding sequence is TGTGCCAGCAGCCAACGCCCGGGGATCTCCTACGAGCAGTACTTC.

The chain joins TRBV6-1 to TRBJ1-1; D is unclear. The CDR3 extends over 17 amino acids. Trimming removed 0 bases from V and 0 bases from J, with 14 bases in between. From germline, CDR1 is MNHNS and CDR2 SASEGT. CDR3 amino acids: CASSEAPQTYVNTEAFF. Here the CDR3 DNA reads TGTGCCAGCAGTGAAGCCCCCCAGACTTACGTGAACACTGAAGCTTTCTTT.

The chain's CDR3 is CASSLGLGIGLETQYF. The DNA of the CDR3 is TGCGCCAGCAGCTTGGGGCTGGGGATCGGGTTGGAGACCCAGTACTTC. The chain couples TRBV5-1 to TRBJ2-5; unclear D gene. V lost 0 bases to trimming and J lost 5 bases, with 17 bases between them. Germline V gene data show CDR1 as SGHRS and CDR2 as YFSETQ. This CDR3 has 16 residues.

This chain joins TRBV20-1 and TRBJ1-2, with D perhaps TRBD1 (6 bases). Germline CDR1 and CDR2: DFQATT and SNEGSKA (reference sequence). V was trimmed by 5 bases and J by 4 bases, leaving 17 bases between them. CDR3 length equals 14 residues. CDR3 DNA sequence: TGCAGTGCTGCGAAACCAGGGGTCCTCTATGGCTACACCTTC. Encoded protein: CSAAKPGVLYGYTF.

V and J are TRBV7-3 and TRBJ2-1; D perhaps matches TRBD1 (5 bases). The CDR3 consists of 13 residues. V lost 3 bases to trimming and J lost 9 bases, with 12 bases between them. The germline gives CDR1 SGHTA, CDR2 FQGTGA. The CDR3 DNA follows: TGTGCCAGCAGCTTTGGGGCCACAGGTGAGCAGTTCTTC. Translation: CASSFGATGEQFF.

V usage is TRBV9 and J usage is TRBJ2-7; 15 positions agree with TRBD2. Germline CDR1 is SGDLS and CDR2 is YYNGEE. This CDR3 contains 18 residues. V gave up 4 bases and J gave up 4 bases; unmatched junction bases: 12. The CDR3 DNA reads TGTGCCAGCAGCCGGGGACTAGCGGGGGGTACCCCCTCGTACGAGCAGTACTTC. Translated: CASSRGLAGGTPSYEQYF.

The chain recombines TRBV10-3 with TRBJ2-7; 10 positions agree with TRBD2. Unmatched junction bases numbered 7, after V lost 2 bases and J lost 3 bases. Germline V lookup: CDR1 ENHRY, CDR2 SYGVKD. CDR3 length: 16 amino acids. The CDR3 region is CAISEGPTSGVYEQYF. The CDR3 DNA sequence: TGTGCCATCAGTGAGGGCCCCACTAGCGGGGTCTACGAGCAGTACTTC.

The chain joins TRBV3-1 to TRBJ2-4; perhaps D is TRBD1 or TRBD2 (5 bases each). TRBJ2-7 matches the DNA end more closely, so the J call is doubtful. The CDR3 spans 14 residues. Germline V lookup: CDR1 LGHDT, CDR2 YNNKEL (reference sequence). The CDR3 sequence: CASSQDWGIREQYF. The CDR3 DNA reads as TGTGCCAGCAGCCAAGACTGGGGGATCCGCGAGCAGTACTTC.

The genes are TRBV12-3 or TRBV12-4 and TRBJ2-3; TRBD2 matches 11 bases. V dropped 6 bases and J dropped 4; count of bases not matched to a gene: 12. The CDR3 has 17 residues. Here the CDR3 DNA reads TGTGCCAGCAGCTTGAGACTAGCGGGGAGCAGCGCAGATACGCAGTATTTT. It yields the protein CASSLRLAGSSADTQYF.

The J gene is TRBJ2-7, the V gene TRBV18, with TRBD1 identical over 8 bases. The CDR3 spans 16 residues. Trimming at V came to 3 bases and at J to 2 bases, leaving 9 bases not matched to a gene. Germline assignment: CDR1 KGHSH and CDR2 LQKENI. CDR3 region: CASSPGQGGRAYEQYF. The DNA for the CDR3 is TGTGCCAGCTCACCTGGACAGGGAGGAAGGGCCTACGAGCAGTACTTC.

The rearrangement links TRBV5-1 to TRBJ1-1; tentatively, D is TRBD1 (6 bases). CDR1 is SGHRS, CDR2 YFSETQ, per germline. V gave up 0 bases and J gave up 1 base, with 13 bases separating them. This CDR3 has 16 amino acids. The CDR3 region is CASSLGPGEANTEAFF. CDR3 DNA: TGCGCCAGCAGCTTGGGACCAGGGGAGGCGAACACTGAAGCTTTCTTT.

This clonotype was detected only a few times. J is TRBJ2-7 and V is TRBV18; 10 bases fit TRBD1. CDR1 is KGHSH, CDR2 LQKENI, per germline. Trimming cost V 5 bases and J 6 bases; bases outside gene matches: 10. This CDR3 has 15 amino acids. CDR3 coding DNA: TGTGCCAGCTCATCGCCGGGACAGGGGAAAGCCGAGCAGTACTTC. This encodes CASSSPGQGKAEQYF.

CDR3 residues: CASSSISGGAKYNEQFF. The DNA of the CDR3 is TGTGCCAGCAGCTCTATTAGCGGGGGGGCCAAATACAATGAGCAGTTCTTC. The rearrangement joins TRBV7-9 to TRBJ2-1, with 11 bases that match TRBD2. Germline trimming cut 4 bases from V and 4 bases from J; bases unmatched to any gene: 9. CDR3 length: 17 residues. In germline, CDR1 is SEHNR, CDR2 FQNEAQ (reference sequence).

The chain has TRBV5-1 and TRBJ2-5; 8 nucleotides line up with TRBD2. J lost 5 bases, V lost 5 bases, and 8 bases had no gene match. Germline loops: CDR1 SGHRS, CDR2 YFSETQ. The CDR3 length is 14 residues. CDR3: CASSSSGGPETQYF. The CDR3 DNA sequence: TGCGCCAGCAGTTCAAGCGGGGGCCCGGAGACCCAGTACTTC. The full variable domain, its missing parts supplied by reference TRBV5-1 and TRBJ2-5, is KAGVTQTPRYLIKTRGQQVTLSCSPISGHRSVSWYQQTPGQGLQFLFEYFSETQRNKGNFPGRFSGRQFSNSRSEMNVSTLELGDSALYLCASSSSGGPETQYFGPGTRLLVL.